This TCR beta chain was obtained from a study of post-analysis software for immune sequencing data. About the research overall: Patients with relapsing-remitting, secondary progressive and progressive-relapsing multiple sclerosis courses were all represented.

Germline V CDR1 and CDR2: SGHTA, FQGNSA. This CDR3 region has 14 residues. General study findings and limits: Normalized Chao1 diversity was significantly lower in multiple sclerosis patients than in controls. The study found TRBV5-6, TRBV5-1 and TRBV20-1 among roughly 5 TRBV segments more frequent in patients than controls. When the samples were clustered directly with F measure, those that had been prepared in the same batch showed strong co-clustering.

This clonotype was detected a few times. Its antigen is unknown. Researchers reported that TCR beta cDNA libraries carried unique molecular identifiers. There were 1 to 10 million T cells, and 450,000 to 550,000 cDNA molecules came from them. Each CDR3 protein is one row after TCRdb ran MiXCR on the PCR reads. Among a few hundred thousand distinct CDR3 sequences listed, roughly a third were seen once. The genes are TRBV7-2 and TRBJ2-7; the match to TRBD2 covers 8 bases. Judging by the DNA end, TRBJ2-5 fits better; the J call may be wrong. The receptor was derived from a girl under 18 with multiple sclerosis. The sequencing sample was made of blood. The CDR3 is CASSPGLAWETQYF. DNA for the CDR3: TGTGCCAGCAGCCCAGGACTAGCATGGGAGACCCAGTACTTC.